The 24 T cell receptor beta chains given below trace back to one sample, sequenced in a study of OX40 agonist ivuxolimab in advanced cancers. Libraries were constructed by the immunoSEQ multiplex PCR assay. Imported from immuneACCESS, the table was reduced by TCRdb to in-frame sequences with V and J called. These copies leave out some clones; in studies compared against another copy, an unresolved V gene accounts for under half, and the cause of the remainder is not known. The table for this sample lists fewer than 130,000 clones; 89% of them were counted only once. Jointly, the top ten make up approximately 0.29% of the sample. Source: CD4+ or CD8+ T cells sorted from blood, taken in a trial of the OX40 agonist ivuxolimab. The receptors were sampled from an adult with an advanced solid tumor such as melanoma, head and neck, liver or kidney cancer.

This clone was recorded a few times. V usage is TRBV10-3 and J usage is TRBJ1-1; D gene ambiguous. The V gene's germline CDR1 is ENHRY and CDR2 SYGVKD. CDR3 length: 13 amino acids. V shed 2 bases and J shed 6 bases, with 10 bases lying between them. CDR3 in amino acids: CAISERAGPEAFF. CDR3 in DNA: TGTGCCATCAGTGAGAGGGCCGGTCCTGAAGCTTTCTTT.

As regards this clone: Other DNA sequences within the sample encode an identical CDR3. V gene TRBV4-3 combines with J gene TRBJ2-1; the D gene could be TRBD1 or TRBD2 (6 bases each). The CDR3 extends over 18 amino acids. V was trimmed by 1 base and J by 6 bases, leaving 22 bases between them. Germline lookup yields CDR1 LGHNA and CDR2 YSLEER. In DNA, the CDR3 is TGCGCCAGCAGCCAAGCCCCGCTGAGGGGGGCGACTCTCAATGAGCAGTTCTTC. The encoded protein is CASSQAPLRGATLNEQFF.

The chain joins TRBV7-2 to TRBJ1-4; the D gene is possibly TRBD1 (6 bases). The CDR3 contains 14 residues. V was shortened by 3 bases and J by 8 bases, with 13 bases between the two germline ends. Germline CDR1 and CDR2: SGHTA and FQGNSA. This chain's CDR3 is CASSFEGRGEKLFF. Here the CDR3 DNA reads TGTGCCAGCAGCTTTGAGGGCAGGGGCGAAAAACTGTTTTTT.

The CDR3 DNA reads as TGTGCCACCAGCAGAGATCGGAGCCTAGTCAATCAGCCCCAGCATTTT. Its protein is CATSRDRSLVNQPQHF. This chain joins TRBV15 and TRBJ1-5; D unclear. CDR1 and CDR2 (germline): LNHNV, YYDKDF (reference sequence). CDR3 length: 16 amino acids. V lost 0 bases to trimming and J lost 3 bases, with 12 bases between them.

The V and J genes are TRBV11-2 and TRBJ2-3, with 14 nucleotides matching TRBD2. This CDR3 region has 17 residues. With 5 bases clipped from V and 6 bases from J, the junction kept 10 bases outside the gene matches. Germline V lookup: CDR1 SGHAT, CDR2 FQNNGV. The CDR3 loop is CASSLTGLAGGLDTQYF. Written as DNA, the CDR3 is TGTGCCAGCAGCCTCACCGGACTAGCGGGGGGCTTGGATACGCAGTATTTT.

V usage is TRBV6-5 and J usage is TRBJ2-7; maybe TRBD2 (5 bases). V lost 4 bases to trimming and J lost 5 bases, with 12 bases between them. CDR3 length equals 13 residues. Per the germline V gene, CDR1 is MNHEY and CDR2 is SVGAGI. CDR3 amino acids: CASSLDWTHEQYF. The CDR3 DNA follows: TGTGCCAGCAGTTTAGATTGGACTCACGAGCAGTACTTC.

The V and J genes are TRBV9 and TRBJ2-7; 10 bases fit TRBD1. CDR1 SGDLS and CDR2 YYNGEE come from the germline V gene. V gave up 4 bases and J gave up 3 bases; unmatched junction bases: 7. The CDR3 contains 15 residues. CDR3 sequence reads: CASSPPDRGFYEQYF. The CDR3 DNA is TGTGCCAGCAGCCCCCCGGACAGGGGGTTCTACGAGCAGTACTTC.

The chain's CDR3 is CASSSGGQDYNEQFF. The CDR3 nucleotides read TGTGCCAGCAGCTCTGGGGGACAGGACTACAATGAGCAGTTCTTC. The chain uses TRBV5-4 and TRBJ2-1; 8 positions match TRBD1. This CDR3 spans 15 amino acids. Germline-derived CDR1 and CDR2 are SGHNT and YYREEE (reference sequence). J gave up 3 bases and V 3 bases, and 5 bases lay outside the gene matches.

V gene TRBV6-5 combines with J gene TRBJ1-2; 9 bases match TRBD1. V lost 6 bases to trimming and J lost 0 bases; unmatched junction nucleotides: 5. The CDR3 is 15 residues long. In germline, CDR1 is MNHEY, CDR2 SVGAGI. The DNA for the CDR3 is TGTGCCAGCAGAGCCGGGACAGGGACTAACTATGGCTACACCTTC. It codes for CASRAGTGTNYGYTF.

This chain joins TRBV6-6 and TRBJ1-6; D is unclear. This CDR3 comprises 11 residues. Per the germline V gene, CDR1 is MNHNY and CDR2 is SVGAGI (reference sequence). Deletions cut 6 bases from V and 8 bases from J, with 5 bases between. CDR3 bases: TGTGCCAGCAGCACCGATTCACCCCTCCACTTT. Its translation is CASSTDSPLHF.

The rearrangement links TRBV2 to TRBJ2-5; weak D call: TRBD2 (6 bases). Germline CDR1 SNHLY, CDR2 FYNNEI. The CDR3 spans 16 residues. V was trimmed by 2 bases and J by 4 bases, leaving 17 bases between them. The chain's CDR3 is CASSETFGGDLETQYF. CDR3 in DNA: TGTGCCAGCAGTGAAACTTTTGGCGGGGATCTAGAGACCCAGTACTTC.

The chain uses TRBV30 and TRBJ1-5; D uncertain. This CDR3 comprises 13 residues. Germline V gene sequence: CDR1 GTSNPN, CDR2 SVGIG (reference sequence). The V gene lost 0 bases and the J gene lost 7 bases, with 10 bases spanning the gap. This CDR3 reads CAWSVGGSQPQHF. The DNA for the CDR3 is TGTGCCTGGAGTGTAGGTGGTAGCCAGCCCCAGCATTTT.

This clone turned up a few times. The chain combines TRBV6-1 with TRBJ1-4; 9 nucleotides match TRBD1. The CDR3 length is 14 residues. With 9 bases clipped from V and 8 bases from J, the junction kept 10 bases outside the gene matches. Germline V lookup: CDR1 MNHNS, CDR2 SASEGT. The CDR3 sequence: CASRNPGTGEKLFF. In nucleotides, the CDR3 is TGTGCCAGTCGTAACCCCGGGACAGGGGAAAAACTGTTTTTT.

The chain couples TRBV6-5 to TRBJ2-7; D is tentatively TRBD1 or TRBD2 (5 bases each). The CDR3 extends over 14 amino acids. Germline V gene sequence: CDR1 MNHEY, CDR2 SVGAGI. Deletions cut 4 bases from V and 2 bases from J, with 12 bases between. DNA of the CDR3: TGTGCCAGCAGTTTGGCTAGGGGACCCTACGAGCAGTACTTC. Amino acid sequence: CASSLARGPYEQYF.

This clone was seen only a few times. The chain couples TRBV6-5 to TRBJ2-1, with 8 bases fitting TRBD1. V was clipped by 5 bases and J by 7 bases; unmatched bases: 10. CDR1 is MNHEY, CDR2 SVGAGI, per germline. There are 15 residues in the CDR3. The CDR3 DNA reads TGTGCCAGCAGTCAGGACAGGGAGCATGGGAATGAGCAGTTCTTC. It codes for CASSQDREHGNEQFF.

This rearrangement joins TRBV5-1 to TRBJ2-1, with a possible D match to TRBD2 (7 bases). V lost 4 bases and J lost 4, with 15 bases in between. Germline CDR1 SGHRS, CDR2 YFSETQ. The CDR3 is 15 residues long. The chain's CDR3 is CASSPGGQTYNEQFF. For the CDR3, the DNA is TGCGCCAGCAGCCCGGGAGGACAGACATACAATGAGCAGTTCTTC. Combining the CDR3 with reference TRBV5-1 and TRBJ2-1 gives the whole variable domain KAGVTQTPRYLIKTRGQQVTLSCSPISGHRSVSWYQQTPGQGLQFLFEYFSETQRNKGNFPGRFSGRQFSNSRSEMNVSTLELGDSALYLCASSPGGQTYNEQFFGPGTRLTVL.

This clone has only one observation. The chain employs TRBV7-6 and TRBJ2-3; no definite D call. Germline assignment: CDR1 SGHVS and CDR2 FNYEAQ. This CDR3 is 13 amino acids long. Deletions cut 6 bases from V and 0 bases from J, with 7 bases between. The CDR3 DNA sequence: TGTGCCAGCAGGTCCCCTAGCACAGATACGCAGTATTTT. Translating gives CASRSPSTDTQYF.

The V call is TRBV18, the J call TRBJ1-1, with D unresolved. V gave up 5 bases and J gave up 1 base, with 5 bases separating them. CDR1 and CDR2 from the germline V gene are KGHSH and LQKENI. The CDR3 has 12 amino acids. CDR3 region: CASSRTNTEAFF. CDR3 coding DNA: TGTGCCAGCTCAAGGACGAACACTGAAGCTTTCTTT.

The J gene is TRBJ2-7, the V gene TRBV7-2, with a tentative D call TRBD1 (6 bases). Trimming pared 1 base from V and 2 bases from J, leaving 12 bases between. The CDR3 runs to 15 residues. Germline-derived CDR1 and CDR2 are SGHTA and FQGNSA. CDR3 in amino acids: CASSLVPQGTYEQYF. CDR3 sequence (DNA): TGTGCCAGCAGCTTAGTCCCGCAGGGGACCTACGAGCAGTACTTC.

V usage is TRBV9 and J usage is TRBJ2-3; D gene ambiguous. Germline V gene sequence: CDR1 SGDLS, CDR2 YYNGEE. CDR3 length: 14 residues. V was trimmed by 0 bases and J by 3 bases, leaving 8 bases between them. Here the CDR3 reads CASSVAVNTDTQYF. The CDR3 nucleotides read TGTGCCAGCAGCGTAGCTGTGAATACAGATACGCAGTATTTT.

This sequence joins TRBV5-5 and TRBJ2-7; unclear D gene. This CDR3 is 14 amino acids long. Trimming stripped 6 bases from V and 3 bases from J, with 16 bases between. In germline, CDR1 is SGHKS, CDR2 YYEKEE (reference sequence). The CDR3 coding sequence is TGTGCCAGCACCTTACTGACGGCAAGCTACGAGCAGTACTTC. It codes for CASTLLTASYEQYF.

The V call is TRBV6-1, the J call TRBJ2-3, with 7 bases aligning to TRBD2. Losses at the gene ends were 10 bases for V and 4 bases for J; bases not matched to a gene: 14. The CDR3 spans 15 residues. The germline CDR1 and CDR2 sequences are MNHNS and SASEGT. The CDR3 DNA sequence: TGTGCCACCAAGGGAGCGGGAAGAGCAGCAGATACGCAGTATTTT. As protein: CATKGAGRAADTQYF.

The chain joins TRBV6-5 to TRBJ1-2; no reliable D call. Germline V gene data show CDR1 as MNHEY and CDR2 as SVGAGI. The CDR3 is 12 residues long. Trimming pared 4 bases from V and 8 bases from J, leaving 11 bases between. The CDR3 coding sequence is TGTGCCAGCAGTTCCGGGGTTAGGGGCTACACCTTC. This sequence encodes CASSSGVRGYTF.

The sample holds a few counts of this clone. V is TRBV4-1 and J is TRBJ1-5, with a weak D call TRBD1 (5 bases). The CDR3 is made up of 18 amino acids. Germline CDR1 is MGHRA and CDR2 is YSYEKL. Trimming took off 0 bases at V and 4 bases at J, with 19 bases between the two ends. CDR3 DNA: TGCGCCAGCAGCCAAGATTTGGGTGGGGGGGTGTCGAATCAGCCCCAGCATTTT. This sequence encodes CASSQDLGGGVSNQPQHF.